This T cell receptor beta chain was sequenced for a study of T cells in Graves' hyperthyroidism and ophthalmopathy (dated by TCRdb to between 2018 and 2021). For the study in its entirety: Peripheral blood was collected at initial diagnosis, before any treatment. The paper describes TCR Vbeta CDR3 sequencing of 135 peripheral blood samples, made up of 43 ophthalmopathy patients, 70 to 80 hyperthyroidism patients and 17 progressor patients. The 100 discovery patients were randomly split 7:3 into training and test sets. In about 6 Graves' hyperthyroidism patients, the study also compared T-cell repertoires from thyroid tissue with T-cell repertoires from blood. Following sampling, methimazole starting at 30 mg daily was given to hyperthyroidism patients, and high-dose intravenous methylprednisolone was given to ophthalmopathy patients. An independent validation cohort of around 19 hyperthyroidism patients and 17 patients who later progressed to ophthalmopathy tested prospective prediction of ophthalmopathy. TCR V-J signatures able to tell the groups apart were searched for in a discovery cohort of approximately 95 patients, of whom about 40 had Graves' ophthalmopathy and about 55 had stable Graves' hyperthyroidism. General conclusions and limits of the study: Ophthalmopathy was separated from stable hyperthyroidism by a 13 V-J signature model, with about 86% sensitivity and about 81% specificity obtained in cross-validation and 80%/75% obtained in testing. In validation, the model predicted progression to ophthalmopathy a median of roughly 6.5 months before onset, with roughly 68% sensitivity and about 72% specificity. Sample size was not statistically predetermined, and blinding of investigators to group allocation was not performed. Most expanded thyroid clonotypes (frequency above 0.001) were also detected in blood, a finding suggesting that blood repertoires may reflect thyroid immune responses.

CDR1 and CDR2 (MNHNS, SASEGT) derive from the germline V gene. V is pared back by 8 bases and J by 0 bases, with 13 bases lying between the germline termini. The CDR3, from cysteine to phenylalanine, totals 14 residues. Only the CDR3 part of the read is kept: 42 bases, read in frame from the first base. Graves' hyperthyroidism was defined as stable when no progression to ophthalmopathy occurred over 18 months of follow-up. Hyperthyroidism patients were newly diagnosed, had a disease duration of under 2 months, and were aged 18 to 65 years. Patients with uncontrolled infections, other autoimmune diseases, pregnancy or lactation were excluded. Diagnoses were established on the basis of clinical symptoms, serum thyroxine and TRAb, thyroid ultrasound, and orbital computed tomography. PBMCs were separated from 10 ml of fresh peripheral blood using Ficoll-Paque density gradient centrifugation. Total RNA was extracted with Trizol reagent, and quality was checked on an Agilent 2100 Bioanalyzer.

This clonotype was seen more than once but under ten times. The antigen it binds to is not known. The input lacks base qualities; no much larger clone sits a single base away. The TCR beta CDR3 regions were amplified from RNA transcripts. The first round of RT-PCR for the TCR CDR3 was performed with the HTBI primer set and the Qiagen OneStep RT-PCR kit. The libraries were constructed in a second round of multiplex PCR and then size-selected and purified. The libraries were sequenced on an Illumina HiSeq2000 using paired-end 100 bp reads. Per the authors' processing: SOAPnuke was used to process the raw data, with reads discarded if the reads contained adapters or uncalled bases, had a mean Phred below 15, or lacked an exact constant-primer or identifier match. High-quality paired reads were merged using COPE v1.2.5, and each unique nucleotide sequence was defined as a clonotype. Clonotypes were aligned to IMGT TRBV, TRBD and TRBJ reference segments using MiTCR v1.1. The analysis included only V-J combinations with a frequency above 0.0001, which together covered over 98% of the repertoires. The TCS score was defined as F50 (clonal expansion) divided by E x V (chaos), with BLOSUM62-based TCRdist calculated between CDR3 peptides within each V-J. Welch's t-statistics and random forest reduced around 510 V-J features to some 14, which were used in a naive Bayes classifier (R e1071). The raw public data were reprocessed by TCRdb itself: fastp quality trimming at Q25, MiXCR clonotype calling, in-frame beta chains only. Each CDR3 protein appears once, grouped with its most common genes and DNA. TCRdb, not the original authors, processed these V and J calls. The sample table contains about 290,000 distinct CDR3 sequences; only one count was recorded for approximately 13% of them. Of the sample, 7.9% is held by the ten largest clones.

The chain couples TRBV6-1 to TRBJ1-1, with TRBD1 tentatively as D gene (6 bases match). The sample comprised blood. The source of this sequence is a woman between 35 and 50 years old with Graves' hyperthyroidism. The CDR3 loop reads CASLRGILNTEAFF. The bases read TGTGCCAGCCTCAGGGGAATATTGAACACTGAAGCTTTCTTT.